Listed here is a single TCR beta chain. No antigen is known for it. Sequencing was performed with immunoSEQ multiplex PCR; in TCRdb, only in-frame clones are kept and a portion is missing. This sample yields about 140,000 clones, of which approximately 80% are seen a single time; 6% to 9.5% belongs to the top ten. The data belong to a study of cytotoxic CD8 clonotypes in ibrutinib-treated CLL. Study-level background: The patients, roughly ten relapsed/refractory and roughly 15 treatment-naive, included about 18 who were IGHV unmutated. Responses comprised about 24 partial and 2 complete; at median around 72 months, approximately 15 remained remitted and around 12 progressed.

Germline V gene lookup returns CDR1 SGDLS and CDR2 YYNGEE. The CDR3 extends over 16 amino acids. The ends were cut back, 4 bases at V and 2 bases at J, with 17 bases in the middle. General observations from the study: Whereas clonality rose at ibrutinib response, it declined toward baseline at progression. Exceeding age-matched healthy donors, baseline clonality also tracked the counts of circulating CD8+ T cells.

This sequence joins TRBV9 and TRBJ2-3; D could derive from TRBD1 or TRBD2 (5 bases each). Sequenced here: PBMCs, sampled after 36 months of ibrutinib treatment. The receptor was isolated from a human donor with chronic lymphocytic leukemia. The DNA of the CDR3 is TGTGCCAGCAGCCCCGTAGGGGAGACATTCACAGATACGCAGTATTTT. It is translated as CASSPVGETFTDTQYF.